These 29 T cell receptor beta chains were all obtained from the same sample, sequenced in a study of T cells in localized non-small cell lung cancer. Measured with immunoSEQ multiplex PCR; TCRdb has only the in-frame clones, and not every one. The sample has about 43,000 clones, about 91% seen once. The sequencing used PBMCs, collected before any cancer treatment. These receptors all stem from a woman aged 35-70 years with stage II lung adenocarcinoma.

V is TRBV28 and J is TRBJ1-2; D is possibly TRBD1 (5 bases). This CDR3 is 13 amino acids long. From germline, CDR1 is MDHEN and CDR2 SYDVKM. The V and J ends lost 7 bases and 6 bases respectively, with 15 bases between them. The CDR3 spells CASKGRSGDGYTF. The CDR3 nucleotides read TGTGCCAGCAAGGGGAGGTCTGGGGATGGCTACACCTTC.

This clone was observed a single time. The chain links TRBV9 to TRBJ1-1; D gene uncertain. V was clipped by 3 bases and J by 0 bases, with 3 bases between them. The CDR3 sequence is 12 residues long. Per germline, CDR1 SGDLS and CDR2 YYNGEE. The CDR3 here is CASSEMNTEAFF. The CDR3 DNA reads TGTGCCAGCAGCGAAATGAACACTGAAGCTTTCTTT.

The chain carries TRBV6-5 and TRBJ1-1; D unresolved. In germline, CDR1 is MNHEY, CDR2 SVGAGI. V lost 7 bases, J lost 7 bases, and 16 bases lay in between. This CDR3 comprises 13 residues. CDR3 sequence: CASKKGRFSEAFF. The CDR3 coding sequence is TGTGCCAGCAAGAAAGGGAGGTTCAGTGAAGCTTTCTTT.

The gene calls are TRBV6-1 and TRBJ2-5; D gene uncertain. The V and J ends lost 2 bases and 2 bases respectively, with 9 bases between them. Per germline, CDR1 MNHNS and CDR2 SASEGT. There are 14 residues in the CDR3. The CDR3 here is CASSESWYQETQYF. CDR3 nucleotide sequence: TGTGCCAGCAGTGAAAGCTGGTATCAAGAGACCCAGTACTTC.

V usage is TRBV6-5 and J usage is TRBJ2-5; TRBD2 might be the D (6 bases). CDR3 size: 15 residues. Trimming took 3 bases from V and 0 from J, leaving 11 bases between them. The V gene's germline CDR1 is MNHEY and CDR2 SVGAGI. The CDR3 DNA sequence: TGTGCCAGCAGTTATAGGAGGGGCAACCAAGAGACCCAGTACTTC. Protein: CASSYRRGNQETQYF.

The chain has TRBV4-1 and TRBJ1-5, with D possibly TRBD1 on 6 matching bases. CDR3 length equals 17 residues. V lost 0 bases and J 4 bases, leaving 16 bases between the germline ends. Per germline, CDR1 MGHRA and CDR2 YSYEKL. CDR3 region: CASSQDPTGGGNQPQHF. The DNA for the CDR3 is TGCGCCAGCAGCCAAGATCCAACAGGAGGGGGGAATCAGCCCCAGCATTTT.

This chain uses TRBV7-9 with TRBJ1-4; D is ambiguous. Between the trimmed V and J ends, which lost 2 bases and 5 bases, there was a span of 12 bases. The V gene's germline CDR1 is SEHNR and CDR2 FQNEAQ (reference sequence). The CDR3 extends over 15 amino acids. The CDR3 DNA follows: TGTGCCAGCAGCTTATATTCCGGACCCAATGAAAAACTGTTTTTT. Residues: CASSLYSGPNEKLFF.

CDR3 residues: CASSLAGAGRDGFNEQFF. As DNA, the CDR3 is TGTGCCAGCAGCTTAGCGGGGGCGGGCAGGGATGGATTCAATGAGCAGTTCTTC. The V gene is TRBV7-8, the J gene TRBJ2-1, with D perhaps TRBD1 (6 bases). Germline CDR1 and CDR2: SGHVS and FQNEAQ. Deletions cut 0 bases from V and 6 bases from J, with 21 bases between. This CDR3 is built from 18 residues. The whole variable domain, filled in from reference TRBV7-8 and TRBJ2-1, reads GAGVSQSPRYKVAKRGQDVALRCDPISGHVSLFWYQQALGQGPEFLTYFQNEAQLDKSGLPSDRFFAERPEGSVSTLKIQRTQQEDSAVYLCASSLAGAGRDGFNEQFFGPGTRLTVL.

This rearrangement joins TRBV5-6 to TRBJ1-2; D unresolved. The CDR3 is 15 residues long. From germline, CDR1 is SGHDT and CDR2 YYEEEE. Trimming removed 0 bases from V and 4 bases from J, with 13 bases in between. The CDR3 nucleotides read TGTGCCAGCAGCTTGGTGACACAACAGACCTATGGCTACACCTTC. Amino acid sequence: CASSLVTQQTYGYTF.

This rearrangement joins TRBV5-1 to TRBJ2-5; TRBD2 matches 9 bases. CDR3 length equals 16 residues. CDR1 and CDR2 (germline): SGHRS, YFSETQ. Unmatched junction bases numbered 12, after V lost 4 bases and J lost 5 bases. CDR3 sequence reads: CASSPEAGGVWETQYF. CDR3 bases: TGCGCCAGCAGCCCGGAAGCGGGAGGCGTTTGGGAGACCCAGTACTTC. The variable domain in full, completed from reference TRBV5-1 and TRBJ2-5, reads KAGVTQTPRYLIKTRGQQVTLSCSPISGHRSVSWYQQTPGQGLQFLFEYFSETQRNKGNFPGRFSGRQFSNSRSEMNVSTLELGDSALYLCASSPEAGGVWETQYFGPGTRLLVL.

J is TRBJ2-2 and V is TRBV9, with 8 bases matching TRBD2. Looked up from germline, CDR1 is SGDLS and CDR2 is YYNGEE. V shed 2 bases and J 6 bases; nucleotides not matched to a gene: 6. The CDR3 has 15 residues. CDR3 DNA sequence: TGTGCCAGCAGCGTTCGGACTAGCCCGGCCGGGGAGCTGTTTTTT. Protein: CASSVRTSPAGELFF.

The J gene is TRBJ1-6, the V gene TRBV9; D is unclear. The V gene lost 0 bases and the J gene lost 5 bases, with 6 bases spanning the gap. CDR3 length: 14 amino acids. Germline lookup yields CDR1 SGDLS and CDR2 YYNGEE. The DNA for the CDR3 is TGTGCCAGCAGCGTAGTGGCAGATAATTCACCCCTCCACTTT. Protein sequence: CASSVVADNSPLHF.

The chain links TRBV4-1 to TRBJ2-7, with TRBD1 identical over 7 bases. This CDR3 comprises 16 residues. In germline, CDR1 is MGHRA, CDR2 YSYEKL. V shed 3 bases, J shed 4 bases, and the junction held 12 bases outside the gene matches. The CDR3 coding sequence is TGCGCCAGCAGCCAGGTCACCGGGACAGCCGAATACGAGCAGTACTTC. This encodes CASSQVTGTAEYEQYF.

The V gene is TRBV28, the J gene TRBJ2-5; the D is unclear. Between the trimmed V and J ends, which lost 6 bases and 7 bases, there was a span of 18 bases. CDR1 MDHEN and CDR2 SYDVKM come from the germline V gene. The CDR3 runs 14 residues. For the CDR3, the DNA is TGTGCCAGCAGCCGGCTAGGTAGCCGGGCGACCCAGTACTTC. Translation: CASSRLGSRATQYF.

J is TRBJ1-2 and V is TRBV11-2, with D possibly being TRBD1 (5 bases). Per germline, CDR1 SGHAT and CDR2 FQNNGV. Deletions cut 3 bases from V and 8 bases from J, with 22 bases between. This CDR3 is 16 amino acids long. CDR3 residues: CASSLAGGDLIGGYTF. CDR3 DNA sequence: TGTGCCAGCAGCTTGGCGGGCGGGGACCTTATAGGGGGCTACACCTTC.

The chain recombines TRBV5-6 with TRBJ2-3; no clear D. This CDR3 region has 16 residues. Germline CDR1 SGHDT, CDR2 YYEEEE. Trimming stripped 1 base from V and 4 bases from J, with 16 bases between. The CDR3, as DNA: TGTGCCAGCAGCTTGTATATCGTGGTTCAGGCAGATACGCAGTATTTT. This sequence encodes CASSLYIVVQADTQYF. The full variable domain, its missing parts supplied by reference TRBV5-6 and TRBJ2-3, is DAGVTQSPTHLIKTRGQQVTLRCSPKSGHDTVSWYQQALGQGPQFIFQYYEEEERQRGNFPDRFSGHQFPNYSSELNVNALLLGDSALYLCASSLYIVVQADTQYFGPGTRLTVL.

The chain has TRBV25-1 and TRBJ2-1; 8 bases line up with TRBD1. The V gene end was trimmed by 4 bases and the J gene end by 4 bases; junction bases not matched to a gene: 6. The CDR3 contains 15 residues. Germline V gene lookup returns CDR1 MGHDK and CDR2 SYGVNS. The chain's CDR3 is CASSGRQGLYNEQFF. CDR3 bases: TGTGCCAGCAGTGGAAGACAGGGGCTTTACAATGAGCAGTTCTTC.

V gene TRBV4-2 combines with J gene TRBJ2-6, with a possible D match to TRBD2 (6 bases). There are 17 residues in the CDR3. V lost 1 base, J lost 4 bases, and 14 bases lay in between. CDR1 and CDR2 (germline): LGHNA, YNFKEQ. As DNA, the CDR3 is TGTGCCAGCAGCCAAGTGAGTTACGGGAGCGGGGCCAACGTCCTGACTTTC. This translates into CASSQVSYGSGANVLTF.

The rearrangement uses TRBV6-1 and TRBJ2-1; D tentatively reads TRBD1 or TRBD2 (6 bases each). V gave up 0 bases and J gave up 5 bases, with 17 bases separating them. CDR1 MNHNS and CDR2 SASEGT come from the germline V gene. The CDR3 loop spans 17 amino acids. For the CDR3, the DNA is TGTGCCAGCAGTGAAGCGTCGTCGGGGGCGAGAAACAATGAGCAGTTCTTC. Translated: CASSEASSGARNNEQFF.

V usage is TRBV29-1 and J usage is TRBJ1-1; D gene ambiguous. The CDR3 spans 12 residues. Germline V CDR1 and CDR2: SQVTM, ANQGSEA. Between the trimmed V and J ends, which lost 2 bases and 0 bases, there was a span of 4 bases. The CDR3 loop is CSVEPLNTEAFF. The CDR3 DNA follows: TGCAGCGTTGAACCCCTGAACACTGAAGCTTTCTTT.

The CDR3 DNA reads as TGTGCCAGCAGCTTACGGGGGGGATCACCCCTCCACTTT. This encodes CASSLRGGSPLHF. This chain joins TRBV7-2 and TRBJ1-6; a weak D match, TRBD1 (5 bases). The CDR3 contains 13 residues. V lost 2 bases and J lost 10, with 9 bases in between. Looked up from germline, CDR1 is SGHTA and CDR2 is FQGNSA.

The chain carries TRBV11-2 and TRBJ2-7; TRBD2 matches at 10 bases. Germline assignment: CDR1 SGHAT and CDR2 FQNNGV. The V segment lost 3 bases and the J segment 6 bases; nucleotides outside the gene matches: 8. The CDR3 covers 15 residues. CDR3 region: CASSFSGGAGSEQYF. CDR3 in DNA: TGTGCCAGCAGCTTCAGCGGGGGGGCCGGTTCCGAGCAGTACTTC.

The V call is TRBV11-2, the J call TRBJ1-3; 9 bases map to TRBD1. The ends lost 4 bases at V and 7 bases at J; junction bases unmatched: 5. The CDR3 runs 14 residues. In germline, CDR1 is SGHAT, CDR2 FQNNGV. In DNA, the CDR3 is TGTGCCAGCAGCTCGACAGGGGGTGGGAACACCATATATTTT. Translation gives CASSSTGGGNTIYF. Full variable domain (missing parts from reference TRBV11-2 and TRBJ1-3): EAGVAQSPRYKIIEKRQSVAFWCNPISGHATLYWYQQILGQGPKLLIQFQNNGVVDDSQLPKDRFSAERLKGVDSTLKIQPAKLEDSAVYLCASSSTGGGNTIYFGEGSWLTVV.

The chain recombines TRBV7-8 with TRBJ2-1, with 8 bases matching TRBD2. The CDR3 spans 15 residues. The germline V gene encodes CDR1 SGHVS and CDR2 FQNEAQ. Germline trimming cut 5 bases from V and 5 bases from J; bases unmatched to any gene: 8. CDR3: CASSPSGSFDNEQFF. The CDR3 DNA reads TGTGCCAGCAGCCCGAGCGGGAGCTTCGACAATGAGCAGTTCTTC.

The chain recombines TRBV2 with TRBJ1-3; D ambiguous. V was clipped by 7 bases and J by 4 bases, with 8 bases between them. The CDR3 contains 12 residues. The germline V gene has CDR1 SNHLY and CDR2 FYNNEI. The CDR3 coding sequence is TGTGCCAGCATGCGGAGCGGAAACACCATATATTTT. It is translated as CASMRSGNTIYF.

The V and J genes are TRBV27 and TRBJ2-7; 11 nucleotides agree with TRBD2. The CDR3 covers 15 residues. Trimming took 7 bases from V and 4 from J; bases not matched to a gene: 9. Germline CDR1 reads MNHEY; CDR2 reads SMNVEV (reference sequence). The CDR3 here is CASKGSSGRRYEQYF. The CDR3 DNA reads TGTGCCAGCAAGGGCTCTAGCGGGAGGCGGTACGAGCAGTACTTC.

Written as DNA, the CDR3 is TGTGCCAGCAGTGCGGGAGGGGGTTTCGGTGGCGAGCAGTACTTC. This encodes CASSAGGGFGGEQYF. The J gene is TRBJ2-5, the V gene TRBV28, with 9 bases lining up with TRBD2. The J call is uncertain, as TRBJ2-7 better fits the DNA end. The CDR3 extends over 15 amino acids. From germline, CDR1 is MDHEN and CDR2 SYDVKM.

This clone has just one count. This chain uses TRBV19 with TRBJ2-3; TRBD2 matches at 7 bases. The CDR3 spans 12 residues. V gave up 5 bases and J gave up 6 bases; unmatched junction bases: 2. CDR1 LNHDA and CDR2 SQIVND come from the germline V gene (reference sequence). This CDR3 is CASSLGGDTQYF. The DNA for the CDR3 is TGTGCCAGTAGTCTCGGGGGGGATACGCAGTATTTT.

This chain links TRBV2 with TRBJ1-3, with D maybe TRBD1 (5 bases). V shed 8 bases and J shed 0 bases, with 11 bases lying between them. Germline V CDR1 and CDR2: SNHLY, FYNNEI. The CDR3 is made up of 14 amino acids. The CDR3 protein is CASGSGSSGNTIYF. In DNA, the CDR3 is TGTGCCAGCGGTTCAGGGAGCTCTGGAAACACCATATATTTT.